A single sample gave rise to the 25 T cell receptor beta chains below, sequenced in a study of CD8+ T cells in alopecia areata. In each case, RNA was isolated and then reverse transcribed into cDNA as the sequencing template. Here immunoSEQ multiplex PCR was the method, and the copy in TCRdb shows in-frame clones only, minus some. The sample records roughly 200,000 clones, roughly 40% being singletons. Treatment in this sample: oral pan-JAK inhibitor, 5-10 mg twice daily. This specimen was CD4+ T cells sorted from blood, taken at approximately week 36, from a patient treated with tofacitinib. These receptors were taken from a human donor with alopecia areata.

V and J are TRBV5-1 and TRBJ2-2, with 11 nucleotides matching TRBD2. Germline assignment: CDR1 SGHRS and CDR2 YFSETQ. The CDR3 runs 15 residues. V lost 6 bases and J lost 5; bases outside the gene matches: 6. The CDR3 here is CASTLAGGGTGELFF. CDR3 in DNA: TGCGCCAGCACCCTAGCGGGAGGAGGGACCGGGGAGCTGTTTTTT.

This clone was found a few times. This chain uses TRBV4-2 with TRBJ2-6; a possible D gene is TRBD2 (5 bases). The CDR3 runs to 16 residues. Germline V gene data show CDR1 as LGHNA and CDR2 as YNFKEQ. V lost 0 bases and J 4 bases, leaving 10 bases between the germline ends. The CDR3 loop is CASSQEEVSGANVLTF. The DNA for the CDR3 is TGTGCCAGCAGCCAAGAGGAGGTGAGCGGGGCCAACGTCCTGACTTTC.

This sequence joins TRBV5-4 and TRBJ1-1; 8 bases align to TRBD1. This CDR3 region has 14 residues. Germline trimming cut 3 bases from V and 6 bases from J; bases unmatched to any gene: 7. Per the germline V gene, CDR1 is SGHNT and CDR2 is YYREEE (reference sequence). The CDR3: CASSYLDREAEAFF. In nucleotides, the CDR3 is TGTGCCAGCAGCTACTTGGACAGGGAGGCTGAAGCTTTCTTT.

This clone appeared a few times. The chain recombines TRBV23-1 with TRBJ2-1; 8 nucleotides align to TRBD1. TRBV23-1 is recorded as an ORF, its role being uncertain. The CDR3 spans 13 residues. V was pared by 8 bases and J by 15 bases, with 15 bases of the junction left unmatched. The CDR3 here is CASPTQRPGGLFF. CDR3 DNA: TGCGCCAGCCCAACCCAGAGGCCAGGGGGCCTGTTCTTC.

This clone was seen ten or more times. The chain uses TRBV7-9 and TRBJ2-7; 10 bases are a match to TRBD1. This CDR3 is built from 18 residues. J was trimmed by 0 bases and V by 7 bases; bases with no gene match: 15. CDR1 is SEHNR and CDR2 is FQNEAQ in the germline V gene (reference sequence). CDR3 in amino acids: CASTPSRDRGDTSYEQYF. DNA for the CDR3: TGTGCCAGCACCCCATCCCGGGACAGGGGTGATACCTCCTACGAGCAGTACTTC.

This clone was detected only a few times. V usage is TRBV7-2 and J usage is TRBJ1-4, with 9 bases lining up with TRBD1. The junction had 12 bases not matched to a gene; V was cut back by 3 bases and J by 10 bases. Germline V gene data show CDR1 as SGHTA and CDR2 as FQGNSA. There are 16 residues in the CDR3. The DNA of the CDR3 is TGTGCCAGCAGCTTCCTGGGTGGACAGGGGTTGGGAAAACTGTTTTTT. It codes for CASSFLGGQGLGKLFF.

The rearrangement links TRBV2 to TRBJ2-5; D is possibly TRBD2 (5 bases). CDR1 and CDR2 (germline): SNHLY, FYNNEI. The V gene lost 6 bases and the J gene lost 2 bases, with 10 bases spanning the gap. The CDR3 runs to 13 residues. DNA of the CDR3: TGTGCCAGCAGCCCGGAGCGGCAAGAGACCCAGTACTTC. Amino acids: CASSPERQETQYF.

The chain couples TRBV30 to TRBJ1-4, with D possibly TRBD1 on 5 matching bases. Trimming removed 2 bases at V and 2 bases at J, with 18 bases between. CDR3 length: 17 amino acids. Germline CDR1 is GTSNPN and CDR2 is SVGIG (reference sequence). The CDR3 DNA is TGTGCCTGGAGTCTCCCACGGAGGGGCGCCACTAATGAAAAACTGTTTTTT. Amino acid sequence: CAWSLPRRGATNEKLFF.

This chain joins TRBV12-5 and TRBJ1-5; maybe TRBD1 (5 bases). The CDR3 length is 14 residues. CDR1 is LGHNT and CDR2 is FRNRAP in the germline V gene. Trimming took 7 bases from V and 7 from J, leaving 17 bases between them. As DNA, the CDR3 is TGTGCTAGTGCCCTGGGACGGTTCGGGCAGCCCCAGCATTTT. Its translation: CASALGRFGQPQHF.

The chain has TRBV28 and TRBJ2-7, with TRBD2 matching 9 bases. The germline gives CDR1 MDHEN, CDR2 SYDVKM. With V trimmed by 2 bases and J by 5 bases, 7 bases remained unmatched. This CDR3 comprises 15 residues. CDR3 protein: CASSLPSAGGDEQYF. CDR3 in DNA: TGTGCCAGCAGTTTACCCTCTGCGGGGGGGGACGAGCAGTACTTC.

The J gene is TRBJ2-7, the V gene TRBV7-2, with D perhaps being TRBD1 or TRBD2 (5 bases each). Germline CDR1 reads SGHTA; CDR2 reads FQGNSA. The CDR3 has 15 residues. V shed 4 bases and J shed 2 bases, with 15 bases lying between them. Here the CDR3 reads CASSSGTTVTYEQYF. DNA for the CDR3: TGTGCCAGCAGCTCCGGGACGACAGTTACCTACGAGCAGTACTTC.

This clone was picked up a small number of times. The chain uses TRBV20-1 and TRBJ2-5, with unresolved D. CDR3 length: 11 amino acids. V was cut by 7 bases and J by 1 base, with 7 bases left in between. CDR1 is DFQATT, CDR2 SNEGSKA, per germline (reference sequence). The chain's CDR3 is CSGLRQETQYF. The CDR3 coding sequence is TGCAGTGGTCTTCGCCAAGAGACCCAGTACTTC.

CDR3 sequence: CASSEEGLTNTGELFF. CDR3 nucleotide sequence: TGTGCCAGCAGTGAAGAGGGGCTTACGAACACCGGGGAGCTGTTTTTT. The chain combines TRBV2 with TRBJ2-2, with D perhaps matching TRBD1 (5 bases). The CDR3 runs to 16 residues. The germline V and J ends were trimmed by 1 base and 0 bases, with 9 bases remaining between them. From germline, CDR1 is SNHLY and CDR2 FYNNEI.

The CDR3, as DNA: TGTGCCAGCAGGAGGGCCATACAAGAGACCCAGTACTTC. It yields the protein CASRRAIQETQYF. This chain uses TRBV6-1 with TRBJ2-5; D is perhaps TRBD2 (5 bases). Germline CDR1 reads MNHNS; CDR2 reads SASEGT. V was shortened by 6 bases and J by 2 bases, with 10 bases between the two germline ends. The CDR3 covers 13 residues.

In the case of this clone: The same CDR3 also results from other DNA sequences found in this sample. This chain joins TRBV2 and TRBJ2-1; D call uncertain. CDR3 length: 13 residues. Looked up from germline, CDR1 is SNHLY and CDR2 is FYNNEI. V lost 6 bases, J lost 4 bases, and 10 bases lay in between. The CDR3 loop is CASRLTRYNEQFF. CDR3 DNA sequence: TGTGCCAGCAGACTCACTCGGTACAATGAGCAGTTCTTC. Variable domain in full (rest from reference TRBV2 and TRBJ2-1): EPEVTQTPSHQVTQMGQEVILRCVPISNHLYFYWYRQILGQKVEFLVSFYNNEISEKSEIFDDQFSVERPDGSNFTLKIRSTKLEDSAMYFCASRLTRYNEQFFGPGTRLTVL.

This clone was recorded a few times. V and J are TRBV4-1 and TRBJ2-3, with D possibly matching TRBD2 (6 bases). The germline V gene has CDR1 MGHRA and CDR2 YSYEKL. The CDR3 is 15 residues long. Trimming stripped 2 bases from V and 0 bases from J, with 9 bases between. The CDR3 DNA follows: TGCGCCAGCAGCCAAACTAGCAGTAGCACAGATACGCAGTATTTT. Translated, it gives CASSQTSSSTDTQYF.

This clone has only a few counts. CDR3 DNA sequence: TGCGCCAGCAGCCGGTCAGGGGGTCCCATTCAGTACTTC. This translates into CASSRSGGPIQYF. The chain uses TRBV4-3 and TRBJ2-4, with 7 nucleotides matching TRBD1. The CDR3 covers 13 residues. Looked up from germline, CDR1 is LGHNA and CDR2 is YSLEER. Trimming at V came to 4 bases and at J to 9 bases, leaving 6 bases not matched to a gene.

This clone has just a few counts. The rearrangement joins TRBV29-1 to TRBJ2-7; D is unresolved. Per the germline V gene, CDR1 is SQVTM and CDR2 is ANQGSEA. The CDR3 sequence is 13 residues long. V shed 4 bases and J shed 3 bases, with 13 bases lying between them. The CDR3 nucleotides are TGCAGCGTTGTACCGGCCGTGGGCTACGAGCAGTACTTC. It specifies CSVVPAVGYEQYF.

The table lists this clone with a few counts. At one end the junction does not follow the germline gene, possibly because of a read error. The V call is TRBV4-2, the J call TRBJ2-7, with 9 positions matching TRBD1. Germline-derived CDR1 and CDR2 are LGHNA and YNFKEQ. CDR3 length equals 16 residues. The CDR3 region has the DNA TGTGCCAGCAGCCAAGTGTCTCAGGGACAGGGCCCTGAGCGGCACTTC. As protein: CASSQVSQGQGPERHF.

This sequence joins TRBV1 and TRBJ2-1; the table's D gene call, TRBD2, was not cross checked with the DNA. TRBV1 is flagged as a pseudogene. This CDR3 is built from 16 residues. The CDR3 sequence: CTSSQLGGRDYNEQFF. In nucleotides, the CDR3 is TGCACCAGCAGCCAGCTGGGCGGGAGGGACTACAATGAGCAGTTCTTC.

CDR3: CATSRDGHKNTGELFF. The CDR3 DNA follows: TGTGCCACCAGCAGAGACGGACACAAGAACACCGGGGAGCTGTTTTTT. J is TRBJ2-2 and V is TRBV15; maybe TRBD1 (5 bases). Germline V CDR1 and CDR2: LNHNV, YYDKDF (reference sequence). V lost 0 bases and J lost 1, with 9 bases in between. CDR3 length: 16 amino acids. Filled out from reference TRBV15 and TRBJ2-2, the complete variable domain reads DAMVIQNPRYQVTQFGKPVTLSCSQTLNHNVMYWYQQKSSQAPKLLFHYYDKDFNNEADTPDNFQSRRPNTSFCFLDIRSPGLGDTAMYLCATSRDGHKNTGELFFGEGSRLTVL.

The J gene is TRBJ2-4, the V gene TRBV30; D gene ambiguous. The CDR3 length is 14 residues. Germline CDR1 GTSNPN, CDR2 SVGIG (reference sequence). V lost 1 base and J lost 5, with 12 bases in between. CDR3 DNA sequence: TGTGCCTGGAGTGACGCCCCACGGGAAAACATTCAGTACTTC. Translation gives CAWSDAPRENIQYF.

This rearrangement joins TRBV5-1 to TRBJ2-1; D gene uncertain. Germline assignment: CDR1 SGHRS and CDR2 YFSETQ. This CDR3 has 13 amino acids. V lost 3 bases to trimming and J lost 9 bases, with 13 bases between them. The CDR3 is CASSSGLVGEQFF. In DNA form, the CDR3 reads TGCGCCAGCAGCTCTGGGCTAGTCGGTGAGCAGTTCTTC.

This clone was seen a few times. The V and J genes are TRBV11-2 and TRBJ2-3; 8 positions match TRBD1. This CDR3 has 14 amino acids. The germline V gene has CDR1 SGHAT and CDR2 FQNNGV. With 5 bases clipped from V and 4 bases from J, the junction kept 5 bases outside the gene matches. CDR3 residues: CASSQGAIADTQYF. CDR3 DNA sequence: TGTGCCAGCAGCCAGGGGGCTATCGCAGATACGCAGTATTTT.

The gene calls are TRBV2 and TRBJ1-1; D is unclear. The length of the CDR3 is 14 residues. Trimming cost V 6 bases and J 2 bases, with 13 bases left between them. Looked up from germline, CDR1 is SNHLY and CDR2 is FYNNEI. The CDR3 region has the DNA TGTGCCAGCAGGCCGGGCCTGGTCAACACTGAAGCTTTCTTT. As protein: CASRPGLVNTEAFF.